The rows below give T cell receptor beta chains drawn from one sample of a study of beta chain features in type 1 diabetes. The data were produced by immunoSEQ multiplex PCR, yet TCRdb's version contains in-frame clones alone and is incomplete. Seen here are some 47,000 clones, around 45% observed once, and the top ten hold about 0.13%. Sequenced material: stem cell memory CD4+ T cells from blood. The receptors originated from a man aged 25-45 years with type 1 diabetes. Each CDR3 is given with its conserved first and last residue. A D gene is named only where the DNA matches it firmly. Some rows mark clone size as missing; the rest say once, few, many or name a class of expanded clone.

>15|.|.|TRBV5-1|TRBJ2-2
TGCGCCAGCAGCTTGCGCCCGGGAGACACCGGGGAGCTGTTTTTT
CASSLRPGDTGELFF
>13|.|.|TRBV7-9|TRBJ2-1
TGTGCCAGCAGCCTCTTAGGGGTGGATGAGCAGTTCTTC
CASSLLGVDEQFF
>14|few|.|TRBV9|TRBJ2-7
TGTGCCAGCAGCGTAGCCGGACAGAGCTACGAGCAGTACTTC
CASSVAGQSYEQYF
>14|.|.|TRBV18|TRBJ2-3
TGTGCCAGCTCACCACAGCTTTCCACAGATACGCAGTATTTT
CASSPQLSTDTQYF
>13|once|.|TRBV5-6|TRBJ2-3
TGTGCCAGCAGCTTTCTGAGCACAGATACGCAGTATTTT
CASSFLSTDTQYF
>13|.|TRBD1|TRBV30|TRBJ2-3
TGTGCCTGGAGAGGACAGGGTGAAGATACGCAGTATTTT
CAWRGQGEDTQYF
>15|.|TRBD1|TRBV5-6|TRBJ1-4
TGTGCCAGCAGCCCCCGGGACAGGCGTAGGGAAAAACTGTTTTTT
CASSPRDRRREKLFF
>15|.|.|TRBV30|TRBJ2-1
TGTGCCAGCCGTCGGAGCGGCTCACTTTACAATGAGCAGTTCTTC
CASRRSGSLYNEQFF
>14|.|TRBD1|TRBV29-1|TRBJ1-1
TGCAGCGTTTGCCGCTTGACAGGGTCGACTGAAGCTTTCTTT
CSVCRLTGSTEAFF
>15|.|.|TRBV2|TRBJ2-7
TGTGCCAGCAATGGGGACACTGGGCGCGAGGGAGAGCAGTACTTC
CASNGDTGREGEQYF
>14|few|.|TRBV7-3|TRBJ1-4
TGTGCCAGCAGCCCGACAGGCCCTAATGAAAAACTGTTTTTT
CASSPTGPNEKLFF
>14|few|.|TRBV7-9|TRBJ2-7
TGTGCCAGCAGCGTTAACAGGAAATCCTACGAGCAGTACTTC
CASSVNRKSYEQYF
>14|.|.|TRBV5-1|TRBJ2-5
TGCGCCAGCGGGATCGGGACACACCAAGAGACCCAGTACTTC
CASGIGTHQETQYF
>11|.|.|TRBV28|TRBJ1-5
TGTGCCAGCACCAGGGATCAGCCCCAGCATTTT
CASTRDQPQHF
>16|few|.|TRBV18|TRBJ1-1
TGTGCCAGCTCACCCCGTATTCCGTCTTCGAACACTGAAGCTTTCTTT
CASSPRIPSSNTEAFF
>14|few|.|TRBV6-1|TRBJ2-4
TGTGCCAGCAGCACCCAAGGAGGGAAAAACATTCAGTACTTC
CASSTQGGKNIQYF
>14|few|TRBD1|TRBV6-5|TRBJ1-2
TGTGCCAGCTGCCAACGACAGGGCCGCTATGGCTACACCTTC
CASCQRQGRYGYTF
>15|once|TRBD2|TRBV28|TRBJ2-2
TGTGCCAGTGGAGCGGGAGGGGCGAACACCGGGGAGCTGTTTTTT
CASGAGGANTGELFF
>12|few|.|TRBV28|TRBJ1-5
TGTGCCAGCAGTTTCGAGCGCCAGCCCCAGCATTTT
CASSFERQPQHF
>14|few|.|TRBV4-3|TRBJ2-2
TGCGCCAGCAGCCCCGGAGACTTACTCGGGGAGCTGTTTTTT
CASSPGDLLGELFF
>14|few|.|TRBV7-9|TRBJ1-1
TGTGCCAGCAGCACCCTAGGGGCGTTTGCTGAAGCTTTCTTT
CASSTLGAFAEAFF
>16|.|.|TRBV6-1|TRBJ2-7
TGTGCCAGCAGTGAAGGGTGGGGCAGGGGGGTCCACGAGCAGTACTTC
CASSEGWGRGVHEQYF
>14|.|.|TRBV6-5|TRBJ2-7
TGTGCCAGCAGCCCCAGCGGGTTTACCTACGAGCAGTACTTC
CASSPSGFTYEQYF
>12|few|.|TRBV9|TRBJ2-7
TGTGCCAGCAGCGGGGCGTTCTACGAGCAGTACTTC
CASSGAFYEQYF
>12|.|.|TRBV18|TRBJ2-2
TGTGCCAGCTCGCGGGGCAACGGGGAGCTGTTTTTT
CASSRGNGELFF
>13|once|.|TRBV19|TRBJ1-1
TGTGCCAGTAGTCCAGGGGTGTGGACTGAAGCTTTCTTT
CASSPGVWTEAFF
>13|few|.|TRBV19|TRBJ1-5
TGTGCCAGTAGCCCCGGACAGAATCAGCCCCAGCATTTT
CASSPGQNQPQHF
>15|few|.|TRBV19|TRBJ2-1
TGTGCCAGTAGTATACGCGGGGTATGGTTCGATGAGCAGTTCTTC
CASSIRGVWFDEQFF
>20|.|TRBD2|TRBV10-3|TRBJ2-1
TGTGCCATCAGTGAGTCACTGGCGGGAGGGCCTGGAAGCTCCTACAATGAGCAGTTCTTC
CAISESLAGGPGSSYNEQFF
>17|.|.|TRBV7-8|TRBJ1-4
TGTGCCAGCAGCTTAGAGAGATTCCGTGCAACTAATGAAAAACTGTTTTTT
CASSLERFRATNEKLFF
>13|.|.|TRBV6-6|TRBJ2-1
TGTGCCAGCAGTTACTCGTCCAGGGCCTCCGGGTTCTTC
CASSYSSRASGFF
>15|.|TRBD2|TRBV9|TRBJ2-7
TGTGCCAGCAGCGTAGATCCGGGAGGGCCTTACGAGCAGTACTTC
CASSVDPGGPYEQYF
>13|.|TRBD1|TRBV28|TRBJ2-3
TGTGCCAGCAGGAAGACAGGGACAGATACGCAGTATTTT
CASRKTGTDTQYF
>15|.|TRBD1|TRBV27|TRBJ1-2
TGTGCCAGCAGTTCCCCACGGACAGGGATCTATGGCTACACCTTC
CASSSPRTGIYGYTF
>14|.|.|TRBV5-4|TRBJ1-2
TGTGCCAGCAGCCTGGGCACGGGAAATAATGGCTACACCTTC
CASSLGTGNNGYTF
>16|.|TRBD1|TRBV18|TRBJ2-5
TGTGCCAGCTCACCTGGGACAGATTATTACCAGGAGACCCAGTACTTC
CASSPGTDYYQETQYF
>15|few|.|TRBV6-5|TRBJ2-3
TGTGCCAGCAGCCCCGTTGACAGGTCCACAGATACGCAGTATTTT
CASSPVDRSTDTQYF
>17|.|TRBD1|TRBV19|TRBJ2-1
TGTGCCAGTAGTATCGGTGCGACAGGGGTATCCCCTAATGGGCAGTTCTTC
CASSIGATGVSPNGQFF
>13|.|TRBD2|TRBV4-2|TRBJ2-1
TGTGCCAGCAGGACTAGCGGGAGCAATGAGCAGTTCTTC
CASRTSGSNEQFF
>12|.|.|TRBV28|TRBJ1-1
TGTGCCAGCAGTTTATGGGGGCGTAGGGCTTTCTTT
CASSLWGRRAFF